These 24 T cell receptor beta chains were all obtained from the same sample, sequenced in a study of T cell responses to AZD1222 COVID-19 vaccine. Here immunoSEQ multiplex PCR was the method, and the copy in TCRdb shows in-frame clones only, minus some. The sample has approximately 120,000 clones; approximately 89% are singletons. Source: peripheral blood, taken 28 days after the second AZD1222 dose. These receptor sequences come from an adult who received the AZD1222 COVID-19 vaccine.

The chain recombines TRBV19 with TRBJ2-7; D gene uncertain. The germline V gene encodes CDR1 LNHDA and CDR2 SQIVND (reference sequence). CDR3 length equals 14 residues. Trimming removed 7 bases from V and 6 bases from J, with 19 bases in between. The CDR3 DNA follows: TGTGCCAGTATCGGCTCAGGCCTAAGGAGCGAGCAGTACTTC. Translation gives CASIGSGLRSEQYF.

V and J are TRBV27 and TRBJ1-2; 8 bases fit TRBD1. CDR1 and CDR2 from the germline V gene are MNHEY and SMNVEV (reference sequence). The CDR3 has 15 amino acids. V lost 4 bases to trimming and J lost 4 bases; unmatched junction nucleotides: 8. This chain's CDR3 is CASSSPDRGVYGYTF. The CDR3 DNA sequence: TGTGCCAGCAGTTCACCCGACAGGGGAGTCTATGGCTACACCTTC.

This chain joins TRBV7-2 and TRBJ2-3; 7 positions agree with TRBD1. This CDR3 is 15 amino acids long. CDR1 SGHTA and CDR2 FQGNSA come from the germline V gene. The trim removed 5 bases at V and 2 bases at J, leaving 7 bases unmatched. The CDR3 sequence is CASSPRTGNTDTQYF. The DNA of the CDR3 is TGTGCCAGCAGCCCACGGACAGGTAACACAGATACGCAGTATTTT.

This clone was detected once. The J gene is TRBJ2-1, the V gene TRBV6-6; D is unresolved. The CDR3 length is 15 residues. V shed 1 base and J shed 1 base, with 8 bases lying between them. Germline V CDR1 and CDR2: MNHNY, SVGAGI (reference sequence). In DNA form, the CDR3 reads TGTGCCAGCAGTTACTTGTCAGGATCCTACAATGAGCAGTTCTTC. Translation gives CASSYLSGSYNEQFF.

V is TRBV4-1 and J is TRBJ1-5; no clear D. This CDR3 comprises 16 residues. Trimming cost V 0 bases and J 5 bases, with 14 bases left between them. The V gene's germline CDR1 is MGHRA and CDR2 YSYEKL. Here the CDR3 reads CASSQDPSFYDQPQHF. The CDR3 nucleotides are TGCGCCAGCAGCCAAGACCCCAGCTTCTACGATCAGCCCCAGCATTTT.

V usage is TRBV5-4 and J usage is TRBJ2-5; D remains ambiguous. Germline lookup yields CDR1 SGHNT and CDR2 YYREEE (reference sequence). The CDR3 consists of 13 residues. The V end lost 2 bases, the J end lost 5 bases, and 10 bases lay between the germline ends. CDR3 protein: CASSLRGEETQYF. In DNA, the CDR3 is TGTGCCAGCAGCTTACGAGGTGAGGAGACCCAGTACTTC.

The chain recombines TRBV18 with TRBJ1-2, with 8 bases that match TRBD1. The CDR3 extends over 13 amino acids. Germline CDR1 and CDR2: KGHSH and LQKENI. Trimming cost V 3 bases and J 7 bases; bases outside gene matches: 4. Here the CDR3 reads CASSPDRESGYTF. Written as DNA, the CDR3 is TGTGCCAGCTCACCGGACAGGGAGTCTGGCTACACCTTC.

The chain couples TRBV6-5 to TRBJ1-2; D ambiguous. The CDR3 contains 15 residues. CDR1 is MNHEY, CDR2 SVGAGI, per germline. The V end was cut by 3 bases, the J end by 8 bases, with 19 bases between. CDR3 sequence (DNA): TGTGCCAGCAGTTATTGGTCCGGATTTAAACCCGGCTACACCTTC. It codes for CASSYWSGFKPGYTF.

The V gene is TRBV12-5, the J gene TRBJ2-3; no reliable D call. CDR1 and CDR2 from the germline V gene are LGHNT and FRNRAP. V was clipped by 3 bases and J by 2 bases, with 9 bases between them. The CDR3 is 14 amino acids. CDR3 region: CASGFAPDTDTQYF. As DNA, the CDR3 is TGTGCTAGTGGTTTCGCCCCGGACACAGATACGCAGTATTTT.

The rearrangement links TRBV30 to TRBJ1-4; unclear D gene. Deletions cut 0 bases from V and 8 bases from J, with 10 bases between. Per the germline V gene, CDR1 is GTSNPN and CDR2 is SVGIG (reference sequence). This CDR3 comprises 13 residues. The CDR3 loop reads CAWSVNSPEKLFF. The CDR3 DNA is TGTGCCTGGAGTGTGAACAGTCCAGAAAAACTGTTTTTT.

The CDR3 DNA is TGTGCCAGCAGCCCACAACAGGGGGCGAACTATGGCTACACCTTC. Translation gives CASSPQQGANYGYTF. This chain connects TRBV5-4 to TRBJ1-2; 9 nucleotides agree with TRBD1. The length of the CDR3 is 15 residues. The V and J ends lost 4 bases and 2 bases, in that order; junction bases with no gene match: 6. Germline-derived CDR1 and CDR2 are SGHNT and YYREEE (reference sequence).

V usage is TRBV11-2 and J usage is TRBJ2-1; D call uncertain. From germline, CDR1 is SGHAT and CDR2 FQNNGV. V dropped 0 bases and J dropped 8 bases, with 11 bases sitting between them. The CDR3 is made up of 14 amino acids. The CDR3 is CASSLDSRSHEQFF. In nucleotides, the CDR3 is TGTGCCAGCAGCTTAGATTCCAGATCCCATGAGCAGTTCTTC. Complete variable domain (other parts from reference TRBV11-2 and TRBJ2-1): EAGVAQSPRYKIIEKRQSVAFWCNPISGHATLYWYQQILGQGPKLLIQFQNNGVVDDSQLPKDRFSAERLKGVDSTLKIQPAKLEDSAVYLCASSLDSRSHEQFFGPGTRLTVL.

The chain links TRBV6-5 to TRBJ1-5; tentatively, D is TRBD1 (5 bases). CDR1 and CDR2 from the germline V gene are MNHEY and SVGAGI. Trimming pared 6 bases from V and 5 bases from J, leaving 14 bases between. The CDR3 sequence is 14 residues long. This chain's CDR3 is CASRTVQGDQPQHF. CDR3 nucleotides: TGTGCCAGCAGGACGGTTCAGGGAGATCAGCCCCAGCATTTT.

In its sample, this clone was seen a few times. This rearrangement joins TRBV28 to TRBJ1-2; 7 nucleotides match TRBD1. V lost 6 bases and J lost 4; bases outside the gene matches: 11. Looked up from germline, CDR1 is MDHEN and CDR2 is SYDVKM. CDR3 length: 15 amino acids. The CDR3 sequence: CASSRSGGPAYGYTF. The CDR3 DNA reads TGTGCCAGCAGCAGATCAGGGGGGCCGGCCTATGGCTACACCTTC.

The chain carries TRBV6-5 and TRBJ1-1, with D possibly being TRBD1 (5 bases). Germline V gene sequence: CDR1 MNHEY, CDR2 SVGAGI. CDR3 length: 13 amino acids. V gave up 2 bases and J gave up 8 bases, with 12 bases separating them. The CDR3 loop is CASSYHDRGEAFF. The CDR3 region has the DNA TGTGCCAGCAGTTACCACGATCGGGGGGAAGCTTTCTTT.

This clone was picked up a small number of times. The genes are TRBV5-4 and TRBJ1-3; D gene unclear. This CDR3 region has 14 residues. Germline-derived CDR1 and CDR2 are SGHNT and YYREEE (reference sequence). Deletions cut 2 bases from V and 2 bases from J, with 8 bases between. The DNA for the CDR3 is TGTGCCAGCAGCTTACAAGGAACTGGAAACACCATATATTTT. Its translation is CASSLQGTGNTIYF.

The chain has TRBV3-1 (or the pseudogene TRBV3-2) and TRBJ2-2; D could derive from TRBD1 or TRBD2 (5 bases each). This CDR3 comprises 13 residues. In germline, CDR1 is LGHDT, CDR2 YNNKEL (reference sequence). The V and J ends lost 3 bases and 9 bases respectively, with 11 bases between them. The CDR3 protein is CASSQTRGRELFF. In DNA, the CDR3 is TGTGCCAGCAGCCAGACTCGGGGACGGGAGCTGTTTTTT.

The chain has TRBV27 and TRBJ1-5, with unresolved D. From germline, CDR1 is MNHEY and CDR2 SMNVEV (reference sequence). V lost 6 bases, J lost 5 bases, and 17 bases lay in between. The CDR3 extends over 15 amino acids. The CDR3 nucleotides are TGTGCCAGCAGCCCTCGGGGTCGCGTGGATCAGCCCCAGCATTTT. As protein: CASSPRGRVDQPQHF.

J is TRBJ2-7 and V is TRBV7-9; D is tentatively TRBD1 or TRBD2 (5 bases each). V lost 5 bases to trimming and J lost 0 bases, with 17 bases between them. The germline CDR1 and CDR2 sequences are SEHNR and FQNEAQ (reference sequence). The CDR3 has 16 amino acids. CDR3 nucleotide sequence: TGTGCCAGCAGCCAAACCGGGACGCAAAGCTCCTACGAGCAGTACTTC. As protein: CASSQTGTQSSYEQYF.

The chain joins TRBV5-4 to TRBJ1-2; 7 bases line up with TRBD1. Per the germline V gene, CDR1 is SGHNT and CDR2 is YYREEE (reference sequence). The CDR3 spans 16 residues. With V trimmed by 0 bases and J by 1 base, 6 bases remained unmatched. The CDR3 DNA is TGTGCCAGCAGCTTGGCAGGGGGAGTGGGTAACTATGGCTACACCTTC. Translation: CASSLAGGVGNYGYTF.

The chain is built from TRBV21-1 and TRBJ2-1. TRBV21-1 is shown as a pseudogene. This CDR3 comprises 14 residues. The DNA of the CDR3 is TGTGCCAGCAGACTTACCGGGGGCCACAATGAGCAGTTCTTC. Its protein is CASRLTGGHNEQFF.

V and J are TRBV2 and TRBJ2-3; 9 nucleotides align to TRBD2. The CDR3 has 15 amino acids. Looked up from germline, CDR1 is SNHLY and CDR2 is FYNNEI. The CDR3 sequence is CAKGAASGGTDTQYF. CDR3 bases: TGTGCAAAGGGGGCGGCTAGCGGGGGCACAGATACGCAGTATTTT.

The chain employs TRBV7-3 and TRBJ2-3; 11 bases agree with TRBD2. Trimming at V came to 2 bases and at J to 7 bases, leaving 11 bases not matched to a gene. The CDR3 is 17 residues long. In germline, CDR1 is SGHTA, CDR2 FQGTGA. Written as DNA, the CDR3 is TGTGCCAGCAGCTTAGTGGGGACTAGCGGAGGGGATCATACGCAGTATTTT. This gives the protein CASSLVGTSGGDHTQYF.

The chain joins TRBV2 to TRBJ2-7, with 11 bases identical to TRBD1. CDR3 length equals 15 residues. Germline CDR1 SNHLY, CDR2 FYNNEI. Unmatched junction bases numbered 6, after V lost 6 bases and J lost 2 bases. The CDR3 spells CASRGDRGNPYEQYF. The CDR3, as DNA: TGTGCCAGCAGAGGGGACAGGGGGAACCCCTACGAGCAGTACTTC.